This TCR beta chain came from a study of cytomegalovirus exposure and HLA in healthy donors. This clone occurred a few times. Profiled with immunoSEQ multiplex PCR; TCRdb holds only in-frame clones, not every one. The sample includes 200,000 to 300,000 clones, 70% to 90% of them seen just once. The CDR3 has 15 residues. J lost 4 bases, V lost 2 bases, and 3 bases had no gene match. Germline assignment: CDR1 MNHNS and CDR2 SASEGT. The genes are TRBV6-1 and TRBJ2-7; 12 bases fit TRBD2. This sequence was found in a woman under 40 in good health and CMV-seropositive. The sequenced sample was PBMCs. The CDR3 DNA sequence: TGTGCCAGCAGTGAACAGACTAGCGGGAGTTACGAGCAGTACTTC. Translated: CASSEQTSGSYEQYF.